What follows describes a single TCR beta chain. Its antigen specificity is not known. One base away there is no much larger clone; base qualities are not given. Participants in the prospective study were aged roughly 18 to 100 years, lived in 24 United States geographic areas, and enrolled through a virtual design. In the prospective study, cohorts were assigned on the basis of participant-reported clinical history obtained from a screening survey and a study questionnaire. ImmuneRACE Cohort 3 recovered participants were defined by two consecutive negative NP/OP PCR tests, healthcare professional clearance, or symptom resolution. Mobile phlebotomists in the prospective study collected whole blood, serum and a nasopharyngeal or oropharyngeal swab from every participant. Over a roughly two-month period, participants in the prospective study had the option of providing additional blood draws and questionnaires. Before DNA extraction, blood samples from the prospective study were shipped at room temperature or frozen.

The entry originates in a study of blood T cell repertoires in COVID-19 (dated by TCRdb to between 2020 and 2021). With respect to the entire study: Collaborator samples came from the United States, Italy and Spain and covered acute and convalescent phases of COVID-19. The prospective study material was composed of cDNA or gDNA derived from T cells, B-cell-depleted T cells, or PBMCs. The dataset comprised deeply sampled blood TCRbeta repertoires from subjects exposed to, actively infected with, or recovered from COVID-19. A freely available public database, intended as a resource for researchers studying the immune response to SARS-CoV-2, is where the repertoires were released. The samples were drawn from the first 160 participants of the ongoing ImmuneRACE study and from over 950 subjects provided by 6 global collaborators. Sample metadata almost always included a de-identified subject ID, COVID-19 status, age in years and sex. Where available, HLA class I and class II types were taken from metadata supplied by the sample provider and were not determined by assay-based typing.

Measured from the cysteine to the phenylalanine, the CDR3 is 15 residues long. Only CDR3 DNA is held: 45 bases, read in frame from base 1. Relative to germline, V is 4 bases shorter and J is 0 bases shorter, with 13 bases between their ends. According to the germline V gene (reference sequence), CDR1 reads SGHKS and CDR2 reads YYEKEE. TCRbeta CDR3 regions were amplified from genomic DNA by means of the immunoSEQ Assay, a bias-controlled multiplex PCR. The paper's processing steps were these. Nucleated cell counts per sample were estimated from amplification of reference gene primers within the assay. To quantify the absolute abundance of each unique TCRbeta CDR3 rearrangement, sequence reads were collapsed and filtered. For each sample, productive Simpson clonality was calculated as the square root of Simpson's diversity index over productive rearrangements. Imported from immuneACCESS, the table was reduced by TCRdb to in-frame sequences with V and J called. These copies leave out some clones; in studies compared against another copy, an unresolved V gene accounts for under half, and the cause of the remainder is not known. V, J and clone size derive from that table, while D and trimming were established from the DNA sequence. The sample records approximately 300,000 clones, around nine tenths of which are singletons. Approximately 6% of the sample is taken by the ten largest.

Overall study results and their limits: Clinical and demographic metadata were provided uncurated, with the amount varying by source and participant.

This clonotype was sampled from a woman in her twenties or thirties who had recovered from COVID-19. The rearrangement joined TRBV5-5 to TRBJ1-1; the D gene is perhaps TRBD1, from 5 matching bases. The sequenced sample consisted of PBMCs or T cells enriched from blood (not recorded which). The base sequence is TGTGCCAGCAGCCTCGGGGGGGTTTTGAACACTGAAGCTTTCTTT. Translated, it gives CASSLGGVLNTEAFF. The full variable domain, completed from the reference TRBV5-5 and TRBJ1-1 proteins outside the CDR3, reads DAGVTQSPTHLIKTRGQQVTLRCSPISGHKSVSWYQQVLGQGPQFIFQYYEKEERGRGNFPDRFSARQFPNYSSELNVNALLLGDSALYLCASSLGGVLNTEAFFGQGTRLTVV.